The next 28 T cell receptor beta chains were all read from a single sample in a study of beta chain features in type 1 diabetes. Sequencing targeted expressed TCRB transcripts, as all isolated RNA had been reverse transcribed. Data came from immunoSEQ multiplex PCR; TCRdb stores just in-frame clones and leaves some out. The sample contains 310,000 or so clones, roughly 8% of which appear only once. Sequences were obtained from central memory CD4+ T cells from blood. Receptors were obtained from a woman aged 18-30 years in good health.

The chain uses TRBV10-2 and TRBJ1-5; 8 bases agree with TRBD1. The length of the CDR3 is 13 residues. Looked up from germline, CDR1 is WSHSY and CDR2 is SAAADI. V dropped 5 bases and J dropped 6; count of bases not matched to a gene: 3. Written as DNA, the CDR3 is TGCGCCAGCAGTCCAGGGGGCGGTCAGCCCCAGCATTTT. Residues: CASSPGGGQPQHF.

This clone showed up just a few times. The chain joins TRBV7-2 to TRBJ2-7; 11 bases match TRBD1. This CDR3 has 15 amino acids. Losses at the gene ends were 5 bases for V and 2 bases for J; bases not matched to a gene: 5. CDR1 is SGHTA and CDR2 is FQGNSA in the germline V gene. CDR3 region: CASSPGQGAPYEQYF. Here the CDR3 DNA reads TGTGCCAGCAGCCCCGGACAGGGGGCCCCCTACGAGCAGTACTTC.

In its sample, this clone was seen a few times. The chain carries TRBV5-1 and TRBJ2-2; 8 bases agree with TRBD1. The germline CDR1 and CDR2 sequences are SGHRS and YFSETQ. Trimming took 1 base from V and 4 from J; bases not matched to a gene: 6. The CDR3 is made up of 16 amino acids. CDR3 sequence: CASSLWGQAATGELFF. The CDR3 coding sequence is TGCGCCAGCAGCTTGTGGGGACAGGCTGCCACCGGGGAGCTGTTTTTT. The entire variable domain, with the rest obtained from reference TRBV5-1 and TRBJ2-2, is as follows: KAGVTQTPRYLIKTRGQQVTLSCSPISGHRSVSWYQQTPGQGLQFLFEYFSETQRNKGNFPGRFSGRQFSNSRSEMNVSTLELGDSALYLCASSLWGQAATGELFFGEGSRLTVL.

The gene calls are TRBV28 and TRBJ2-1, with D perhaps given as TRBD1 or TRBD2 (5 bases each). The CDR3 covers 15 residues. Deletions cut 6 bases from V and 10 bases from J, with 22 bases between. CDR1 is MDHEN and CDR2 is SYDVKM in the germline V gene. The CDR3 sequence: CASSLTGTGNTEQFF. DNA of the CDR3: TGTGCCAGCAGCCTCACTGGGACGGGGAACACCGAGCAGTTCTTC.

The chain uses TRBV7-8 and TRBJ1-5; tentatively, D is TRBD1 (5 bases). Per the germline V gene, CDR1 is SGHVS and CDR2 is FQNEAQ. With 1 base removed from V and 1 base from J, the gap between germline ends came to 8 bases. The CDR3 extends over 15 amino acids. This CDR3 is CASSLGRVSNQPQHF. The DNA of the CDR3 is TGTGCCAGCAGCTTAGGCAGGGTGAGCAATCAGCCCCAGCATTTT.

This clone appeared many times. The chain combines TRBV7-2 with TRBJ2-3, with 11 nucleotides matching TRBD2. This CDR3 contains 16 residues. Per the germline V gene, CDR1 is SGHTA and CDR2 is FQGNSA. Trimming cost V 5 bases and J 4 bases; bases outside gene matches: 8. Written as DNA, the CDR3 is TGTGCCAGCAGCCCCCCCCCGGGACTAGCGGCAGATACGCAGTATTTT. This codes for CASSPPPGLAADTQYF.

This clone was detected only a few times. CDR3 loop: CASSPAWAEQFF. The CDR3 nucleotides read TGTGCCAGCAGCCCTGCCTGGGCTGAGCAGTTCTTC. The chain is built from TRBV5-6 and TRBJ2-1, with D hard to call. The CDR3 spans 12 residues. Trimming pared 4 bases from V and 9 bases from J, leaving 11 bases between. Germline CDR1 SGHDT, CDR2 YYEEEE.

V is TRBV20-1 and J is TRBJ1-1; D remains ambiguous. The CDR3 is made up of 11 amino acids. V was shortened by 4 bases and J by 6 bases, with 9 bases between the two germline ends. The germline V gene encodes CDR1 DFQATT and CDR2 SNEGSKA (reference sequence). As DNA, the CDR3 is TGCAGTGCTAAGAGGGCAGCTGAAGCTTTCTTT. It translates to CSAKRAAEAFF.

A few counts support this clone. V is TRBV23-1 and J is TRBJ2-5, with D perhaps given as TRBD1 or TRBD2 (5 bases each). TRBV23-1 is given ORF status, its function remaining uncertain. The CDR3 is 14 residues long. Between the trimmed V and J ends, which lost 7 bases and 1 base, there was a span of 13 bases. The CDR3 coding sequence is TGCGCCAGCACCCGAGGGCAGGGCCAAGAGACCCAGTACTTC. Translation: CASTRGQGQETQYF.

A few counts support this clone. The rearrangement uses TRBV7-2 and TRBJ1-1; D is undetermined. The CDR3 is made up of 15 amino acids. Germline CDR1 SGHTA, CDR2 FQGNSA. V lost 5 bases to trimming and J lost 0 bases, with 13 bases between them. CDR3 DNA sequence: TGTGCCAGCAGCCCCCGGCAGGAAATGAACACTGAAGCTTTCTTT. Its translation is CASSPRQEMNTEAFF.

V and J are TRBV7-2 and TRBJ2-7, with a weak D call TRBD1 (6 bases). The germline V gene has CDR1 SGHTA and CDR2 FQGNSA. The V end was cut by 5 bases, the J end by 0 bases, with 17 bases between. This CDR3 has 16 amino acids. CDR3 in amino acids: CASSRGTGSSSYEQYF. Here the CDR3 DNA reads TGTGCCAGCAGCCGAGGTACAGGGAGTAGCTCCTACGAGCAGTACTTC.

This clone has just a few counts. The chain combines TRBV7-9 with TRBJ2-1; TRBD1 might be the D (6 bases). The germline gives CDR1 SEHNR, CDR2 FQNEAQ (reference sequence). Trimming removed 5 bases at V and 12 bases at J, with 11 bases between. This CDR3 spans 11 amino acids. The CDR3 coding sequence is TGTGCCAGCAGCCCTAGCAGGGGGCAGTTCTTC. Protein: CASSPSRGQFF.

CDR3 amino acids: CASSLLGGTEITYEQYF. In DNA form, the CDR3 reads TGCGCCAGCAGCTTGCTGGGGGGGACCGAGATCACCTACGAGCAGTACTTC. V and J are TRBV5-1 and TRBJ2-7; 7 nucleotides match TRBD2. With 1 base clipped from V and 2 bases from J, the junction kept 12 bases outside the gene matches. Germline lookup yields CDR1 SGHRS and CDR2 YFSETQ. The CDR3 is made up of 17 amino acids.

This clone was seen more than once but under ten times. The gene calls are TRBV6-6 and TRBJ1-5; D uncertain. The length of the CDR3 is 15 residues. The V end lost 4 bases, the J end lost 3 bases, and 13 bases lay between the germline ends. Germline V gene lookup returns CDR1 MNHNY and CDR2 SVGAGI (reference sequence). This CDR3 reads CASSSDLALNQPQHF. For the CDR3, the DNA is TGTGCCAGCAGTTCGGATCTAGCACTCAATCAGCCCCAGCATTTT.

This clone has only a few counts. The V and J genes are TRBV27 and TRBJ2-3; 7 positions match TRBD1. This CDR3 contains 16 residues. The germline V gene has CDR1 MNHEY and CDR2 SMNVEV (reference sequence). V lost 3 bases to trimming and J lost 1 base; unmatched junction nucleotides: 7. The CDR3 sequence: CASSFHGTGGTDTQYF. CDR3 in DNA: TGTGCCAGCAGTTTCCATGGCACAGGGGGCACAGATACGCAGTATTTT.

There are a few counts of this clone. V gene TRBV2 combines with J gene TRBJ1-4, with 9 bases fitting TRBD1. The CDR3 runs to 11 residues. The J segment lost 15 bases and the V segment lost 7 bases, leaving 6 bases of the junction unmatched. The germline CDR1 and CDR2 sequences are SNHLY and FYNNEI. The CDR3 bases are TGTGCCAGCAAGGGACAGGGCTACATGTTTTTT. Amino acid sequence: CASKGQGYMFF. Supplemented by reference TRBV2 and TRBJ1-4, the full variable domain reads EPEVTQTPSHQVTQMGQEVILRCVPISNHLYFYWYRQILGQKVEFLVSFYNNEISEKSEIFDDQFSVERPDGSNFTLKIRSTKLEDSAMYFCASKGQGYMFFGSGTQLSVL.

At least ten counts were recorded for this clone. The CDR3 sequence is CASSPMAAREGRWTDTQYF. CDR3 DNA: TGTGCCAGCAGTCCCATGGCCGCCCGGGAGGGCCGTTGGACAGATACGCAGTATTTT. The gene calls are TRBV28 and TRBJ2-3, with 8 bases aligning to TRBD2. Per germline, CDR1 MDHEN and CDR2 SYDVKM. V trimming: 5 bases; J trimming: 3 bases; junction bases outside the gene matches: 19. The CDR3 runs 19 residues.

CDR3 sequence: CASSRDQKNEQFF. For the CDR3, the DNA is TGTGCCAGCAGCCGGGATCAGAAAAATGAGCAGTTCTTC. V gene TRBV2 combines with J gene TRBJ2-1, with D possibly matching TRBD2 (5 bases). Germline CDR1 is SNHLY and CDR2 is FYNNEI. The germline V and J ends were trimmed by 6 bases and 7 bases, with 13 bases remaining between them. This CDR3 is 13 amino acids long.

This clone was detected many times. The chain couples TRBV7-9 to TRBJ2-5, with D perhaps TRBD2 (6 bases). Germline V gene data show CDR1 as SEHNR and CDR2 as FQNEAQ (reference sequence). The CDR3 contains 15 residues. V lost 5 bases and J lost 7, with 20 bases in between. The DNA for the CDR3 is TGTGCCAGCAGCATTCGAACCGGGACTCGAGGGACCCAGTACTTC. Encoded protein: CASSIRTGTRGTQYF.

This clone was observed a handful of times. This chain uses TRBV28 with TRBJ2-7; possibly TRBD2 for D (5 bases). The V gene lost 1 base and the J gene lost 2 bases, with 12 bases spanning the gap. The CDR3 is 15 residues long. Per germline, CDR1 MDHEN and CDR2 SYDVKM. This CDR3 reads CASSLFASGAYEQYF. The DNA of the CDR3 is TGTGCCAGCAGTTTATTCGCCAGCGGTGCCTACGAGCAGTACTTC. Full variable domain (missing parts from reference TRBV28 and TRBJ2-7): DVKVTQSSRYLVKRTGEKVFLECVQDMDHENMFWYRQDPGLGLRLIYFSYDVKMKEKGDIPEGYSVSREKKERFSLILESASTNQTSMYLCASSLFASGAYEQYFGPGTRLTVT.

V gene TRBV28 combines with J gene TRBJ2-4; D gene unclear. The germline V and J ends were trimmed by 5 bases and 0 bases, with 5 bases remaining between them. Germline V gene data show CDR1 as MDHEN and CDR2 as SYDVKM. The CDR3 is made up of 13 amino acids. The CDR3 DNA follows: TGTGCCAGCAGTGTATTAGCCAAAAACATTCAGTACTTC. Protein: CASSVLAKNIQYF.

This clone was detected a few times. The rearrangement uses TRBV28 and TRBJ2-7, with a tentative D call TRBD2 (7 bases). Trimming shortened V by 3 bases and J by 4 bases, and 16 bases separated the two germline ends. The CDR3 has 15 amino acids. CDR1 is MDHEN, CDR2 SYDVKM, per germline. In DNA, the CDR3 is TGTGCCAGCAGTTTCGTAACACAGGGAGGGTACGAGCAGTACTTC. Its translation is CASSFVTQGGYEQYF. The full variable domain, its missing parts supplied by reference TRBV28 and TRBJ2-7, is DVKVTQSSRYLVKRTGEKVFLECVQDMDHENMFWYRQDPGLGLRLIYFSYDVKMKEKGDIPEGYSVSREKKERFSLILESASTNQTSMYLCASSFVTQGGYEQYFGPGTRLTVT.

The chain links TRBV10-3 to TRBJ2-3; no reliable D call. CDR1 and CDR2 (germline): ENHRY, SYGVKD. CDR3 size: 12 residues. Trimming removed 3 bases from V and 3 bases from J, with 4 bases in between. CDR3 bases: TGTGCCATCAGTGAAGGGACAGATACGCAGTATTTT. This encodes CAISEGTDTQYF.

This clone came up a few times. The CDR3 here is CSVDPGNTDTQYF. Here the CDR3 DNA reads TGCAGCGTTGACCCAGGGAACACAGATACGCAGTATTTT. J is TRBJ2-3 and V is TRBV29-1, with D maybe TRBD1 (5 bases). The V gene's germline CDR1 is SQVTM and CDR2 ANQGSEA. This CDR3 spans 13 amino acids. The germline V and J ends were trimmed by 3 bases and 2 bases, with 9 bases remaining between them.

The sample holds many counts of this clone. CDR3 protein: CASSLVQGLGKETQYF. CDR3 sequence (DNA): TGTGCCAGCAGCTTAGTACAGGGCCTTGGGAAAGAGACCCAGTACTTC. The V gene is TRBV7-2, the J gene TRBJ2-5; possibly TRBD1 for D (6 bases). Germline lookup yields CDR1 SGHTA and CDR2 FQGNSA. Trimming took 1 base from V and 3 from J, leaving 15 bases between them. The CDR3 runs 16 residues.

This clone was counted ten times or more. The chain couples TRBV7-9 to TRBJ2-3; TRBD2 matches 13 bases. The V gene's germline CDR1 is SEHNR and CDR2 FQNEAQ (reference sequence). This CDR3 spans 16 amino acids. V gave up 5 bases and J gave up 5 bases; unmatched junction bases: 7. The CDR3, as DNA: TGTGCCAGCAGCCCCGGGACTAGCGGGATGAGAGATACGCAGTATTTT. This codes for CASSPGTSGMRDTQYF.

This clone was seen more than once but under ten times. The chain has TRBV7-9 and TRBJ1-3; D possibly corresponds to TRBD1 (5 bases). This CDR3 is built from 15 residues. Trimming removed 6 bases from V and 0 bases from J, with 12 bases in between. Germline loops: CDR1 SEHNR, CDR2 FQNEAQ (reference sequence). CDR3: CASSRDSNSGNTIYF. The CDR3, as DNA: TGTGCCAGCAGTAGGGACTCAAACTCTGGAAACACCATATATTTT.

This clone was observed at least ten times. This sequence joins TRBV4-3 and TRBJ1-2; weak D call: TRBD1 (5 bases). This CDR3 is built from 15 residues. V lost 1 base and J lost 7, with 16 bases in between. Germline V gene sequence: CDR1 LGHNA, CDR2 YSLEER. CDR3 bases: TGCGCCAGCAGCCAAGGCCTCGAGGGGCCGGGTGGCTACACCTTC. Protein: CASSQGLEGPGGYTF.